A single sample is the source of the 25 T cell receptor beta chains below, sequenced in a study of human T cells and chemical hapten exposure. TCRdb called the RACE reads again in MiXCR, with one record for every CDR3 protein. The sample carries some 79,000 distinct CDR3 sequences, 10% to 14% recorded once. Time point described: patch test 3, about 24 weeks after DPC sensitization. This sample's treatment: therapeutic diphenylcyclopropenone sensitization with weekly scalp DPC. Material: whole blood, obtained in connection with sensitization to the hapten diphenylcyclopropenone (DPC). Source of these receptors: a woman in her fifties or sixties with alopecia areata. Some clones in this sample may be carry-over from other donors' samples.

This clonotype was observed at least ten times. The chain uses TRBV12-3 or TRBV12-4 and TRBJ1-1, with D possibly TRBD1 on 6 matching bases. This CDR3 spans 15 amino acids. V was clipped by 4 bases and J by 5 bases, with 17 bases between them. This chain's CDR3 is CASSSEAGVWTEAFF. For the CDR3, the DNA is TGTGCCAGCAGTTCCGAGGCAGGGGTATGGACTGAAGCTTTCTTT.

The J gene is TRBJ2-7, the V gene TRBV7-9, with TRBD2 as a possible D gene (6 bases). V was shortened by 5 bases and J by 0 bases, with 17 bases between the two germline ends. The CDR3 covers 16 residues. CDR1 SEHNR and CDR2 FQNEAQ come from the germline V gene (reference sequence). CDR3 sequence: CASSPYGRGSSYEQYF. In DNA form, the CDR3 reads TGTGCCAGCAGCCCATACGGGCGGGGTAGCTCCTACGAGCAGTACTTC. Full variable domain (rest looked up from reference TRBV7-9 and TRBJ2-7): DTGVSQNPRHKITKRGQNVTFRCDPISEHNRLYWYRQTLGQGPEFLTYFQNEAQLEKSRLLSDRFSAERPKGSFSTLEIQRTEQGDSAMYLCASSPYGRGSSYEQYFGPGTRLTVT.

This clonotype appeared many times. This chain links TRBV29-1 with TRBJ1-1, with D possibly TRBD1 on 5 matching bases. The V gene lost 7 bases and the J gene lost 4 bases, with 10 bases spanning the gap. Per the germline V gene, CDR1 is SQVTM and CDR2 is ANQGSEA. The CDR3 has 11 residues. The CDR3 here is CSGAGITEAFF. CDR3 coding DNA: TGCAGCGGCGCAGGGATCACTGAAGCTTTCTTT.

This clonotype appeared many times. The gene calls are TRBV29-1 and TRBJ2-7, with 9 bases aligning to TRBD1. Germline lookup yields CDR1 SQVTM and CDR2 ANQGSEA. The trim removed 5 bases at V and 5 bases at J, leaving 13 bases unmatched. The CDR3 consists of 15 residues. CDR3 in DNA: TGCAGCGTTCGTGTACCGTTGGGACAGGGTCACGAGCAGTACTTC. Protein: CSVRVPLGQGHEQYF.

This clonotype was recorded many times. The CDR3 region has the DNA TGTGCCAGCTCTCTAGCGGGATTGAGGGAGACCCAGTACTTC. It is translated as CASSLAGLRETQYF. The chain links TRBV2 to TRBJ2-5, with 9 bases lining up with TRBD2. Germline CDR1 and CDR2: SNHLY and FYNNEI. V shed 8 bases and J 5 bases; nucleotides not matched to a gene: 9. This CDR3 has 14 amino acids.

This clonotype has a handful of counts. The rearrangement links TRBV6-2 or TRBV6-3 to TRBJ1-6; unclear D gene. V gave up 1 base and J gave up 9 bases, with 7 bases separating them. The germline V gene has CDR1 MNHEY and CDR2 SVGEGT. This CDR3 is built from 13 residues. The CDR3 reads CASSYWGGSPLHF. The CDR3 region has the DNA TGTGCCAGCAGTTACTGGGGAGGTTCACCCCTCCACTTT.

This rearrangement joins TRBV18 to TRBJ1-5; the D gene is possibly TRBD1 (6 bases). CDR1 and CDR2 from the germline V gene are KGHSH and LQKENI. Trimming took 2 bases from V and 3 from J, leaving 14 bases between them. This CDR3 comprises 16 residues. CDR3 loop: CASSPVGGNNNQPQHF. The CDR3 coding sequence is TGTGCCAGCTCACCAGTAGGGGGGAACAACAATCAGCCCCAGCATTTT.

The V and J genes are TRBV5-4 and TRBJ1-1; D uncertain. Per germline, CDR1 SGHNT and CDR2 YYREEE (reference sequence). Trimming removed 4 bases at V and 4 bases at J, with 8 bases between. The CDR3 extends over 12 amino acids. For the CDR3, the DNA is TGTGCCAGCAGCCGCGACGGCACTGAAGCTTTCTTT. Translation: CASSRDGTEAFF.

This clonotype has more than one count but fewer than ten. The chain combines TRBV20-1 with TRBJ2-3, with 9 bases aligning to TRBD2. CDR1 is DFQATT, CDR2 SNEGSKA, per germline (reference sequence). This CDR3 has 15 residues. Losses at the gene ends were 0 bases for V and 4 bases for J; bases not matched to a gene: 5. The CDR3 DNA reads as TGCAGTGCTAGAGAGGCGGCGGGAGGGCCAGATACGCAGTATTTT. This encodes CSAREAAGGPDTQYF.

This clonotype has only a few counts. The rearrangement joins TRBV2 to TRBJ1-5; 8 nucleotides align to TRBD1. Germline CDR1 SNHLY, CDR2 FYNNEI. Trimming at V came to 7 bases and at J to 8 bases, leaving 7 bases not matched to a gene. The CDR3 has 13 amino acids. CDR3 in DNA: TGTGCCAGCACAGGCAGGGGGCAGGAGCCCCAGCATTTT. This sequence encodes CASTGRGQEPQHF.

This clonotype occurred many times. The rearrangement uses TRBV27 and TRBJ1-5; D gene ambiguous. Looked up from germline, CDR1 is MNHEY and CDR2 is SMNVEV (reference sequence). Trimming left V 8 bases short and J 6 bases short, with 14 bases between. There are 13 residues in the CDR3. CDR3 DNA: TGTGCCAGCCGTGGGTTGCTAGGTCAGCCCCAGCATTTT. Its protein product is CASRGLLGQPQHF.

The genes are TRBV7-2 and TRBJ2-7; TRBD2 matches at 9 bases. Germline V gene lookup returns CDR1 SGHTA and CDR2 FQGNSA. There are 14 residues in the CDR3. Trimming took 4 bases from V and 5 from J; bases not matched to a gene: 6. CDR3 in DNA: TGTGCCAGCAGCTCTTTAGCGGGAGCCCACGAGCAGTACTTC. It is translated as CASSSLAGAHEQYF.

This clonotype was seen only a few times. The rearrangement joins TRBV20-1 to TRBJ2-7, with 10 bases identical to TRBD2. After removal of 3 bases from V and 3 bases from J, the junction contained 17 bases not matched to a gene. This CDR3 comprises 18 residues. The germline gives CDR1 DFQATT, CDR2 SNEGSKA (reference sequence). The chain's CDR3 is CSARRLAGVSRPDYEQYF. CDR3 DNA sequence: TGCAGTGCTAGGCGGCTAGCGGGAGTTTCCCGTCCCGACTACGAGCAGTACTTC.

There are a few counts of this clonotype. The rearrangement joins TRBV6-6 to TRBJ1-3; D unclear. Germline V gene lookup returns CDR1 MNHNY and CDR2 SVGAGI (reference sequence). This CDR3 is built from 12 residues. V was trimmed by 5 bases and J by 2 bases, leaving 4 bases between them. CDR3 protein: CASSKAGNTIYF. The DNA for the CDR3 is TGTGCCAGCAGTAAAGCTGGAAACACCATATATTTT.

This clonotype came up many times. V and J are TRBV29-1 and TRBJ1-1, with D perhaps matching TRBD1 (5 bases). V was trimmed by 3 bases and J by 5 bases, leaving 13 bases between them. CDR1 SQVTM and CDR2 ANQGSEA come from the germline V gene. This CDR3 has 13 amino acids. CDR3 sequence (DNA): TGCAGCGTTGATACCAGGGAGGGGACTGAAGCTTTCTTT. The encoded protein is CSVDTREGTEAFF.

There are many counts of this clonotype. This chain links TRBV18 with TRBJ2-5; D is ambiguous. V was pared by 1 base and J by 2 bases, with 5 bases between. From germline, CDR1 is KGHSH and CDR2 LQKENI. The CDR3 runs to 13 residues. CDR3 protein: CASSPRAQETQYF. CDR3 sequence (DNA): TGTGCCAGCTCACCACGGGCTCAAGAGACCCAGTACTTC. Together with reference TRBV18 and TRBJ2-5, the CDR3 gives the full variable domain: NAGVMQNPRHLVRRRGQEARLRCSPMKGHSHVYWYRQLPEEGLKFMVYLQKENIIDESGMPKERFSAEFPKEGPSILRIQQVVRGDSAAYFCASSPRAQETQYFGPGTRLLVL.

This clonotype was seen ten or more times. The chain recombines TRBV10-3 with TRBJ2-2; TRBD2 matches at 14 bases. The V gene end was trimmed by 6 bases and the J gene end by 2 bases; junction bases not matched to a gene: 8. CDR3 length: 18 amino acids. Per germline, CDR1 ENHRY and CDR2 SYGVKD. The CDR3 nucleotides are TGTGCCATCAGGAACTCCGGGACTAGCGGGAGTAACACCGGGGAGCTGTTTTTT. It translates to CAIRNSGTSGSNTGELFF.

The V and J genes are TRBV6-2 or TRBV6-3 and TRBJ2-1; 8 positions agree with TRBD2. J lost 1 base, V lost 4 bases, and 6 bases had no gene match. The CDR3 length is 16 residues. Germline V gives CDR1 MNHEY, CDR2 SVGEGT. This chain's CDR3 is CASSSMPSGSYNEQFF. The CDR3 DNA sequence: TGTGCCAGCAGTTCTATGCCTAGCGGGTCCTACAATGAGCAGTTCTTC.

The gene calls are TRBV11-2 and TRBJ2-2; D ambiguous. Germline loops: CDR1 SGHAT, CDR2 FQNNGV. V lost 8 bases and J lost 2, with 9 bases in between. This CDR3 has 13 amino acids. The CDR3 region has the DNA TGTGCCAGCTCCACGCTAAACACCGGGGAGCTGTTTTTT. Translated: CASSTLNTGELFF.

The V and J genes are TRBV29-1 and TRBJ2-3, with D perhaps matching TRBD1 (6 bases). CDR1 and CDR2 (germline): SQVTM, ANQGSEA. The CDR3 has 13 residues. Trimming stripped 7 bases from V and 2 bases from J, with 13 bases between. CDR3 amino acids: CSADRAPTDTQYF. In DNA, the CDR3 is TGCAGCGCGGACAGAGCACCCACAGATACGCAGTATTTT.

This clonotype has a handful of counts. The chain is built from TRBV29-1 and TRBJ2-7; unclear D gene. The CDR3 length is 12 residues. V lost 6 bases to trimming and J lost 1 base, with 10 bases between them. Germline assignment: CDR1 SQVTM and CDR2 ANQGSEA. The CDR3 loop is CSVHAGSYEQYF. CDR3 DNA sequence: TGCAGCGTCCATGCCGGGTCCTACGAGCAGTACTTC.

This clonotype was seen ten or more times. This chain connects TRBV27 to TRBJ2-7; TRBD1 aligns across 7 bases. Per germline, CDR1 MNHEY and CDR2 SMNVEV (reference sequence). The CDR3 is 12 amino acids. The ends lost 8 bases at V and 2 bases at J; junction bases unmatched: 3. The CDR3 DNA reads TGTGCCAGCCGGGACAGACCCTACGAGCAGTACTTC. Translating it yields CASRDRPYEQYF.

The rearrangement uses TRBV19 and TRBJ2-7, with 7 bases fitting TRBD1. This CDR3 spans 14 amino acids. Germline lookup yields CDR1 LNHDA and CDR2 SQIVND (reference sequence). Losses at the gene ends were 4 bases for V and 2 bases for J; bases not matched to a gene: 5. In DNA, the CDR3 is TGTGCCAGTAGTACCCCGGGACAGACCTACGAGCAGTACTTC. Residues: CASSTPGQTYEQYF.

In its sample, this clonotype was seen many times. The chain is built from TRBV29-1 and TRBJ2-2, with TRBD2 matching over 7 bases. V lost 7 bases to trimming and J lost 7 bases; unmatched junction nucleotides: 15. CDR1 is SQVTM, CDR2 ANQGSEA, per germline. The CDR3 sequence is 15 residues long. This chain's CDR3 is CSGRSGKGKSGELFF. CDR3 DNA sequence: TGCAGCGGGCGGAGCGGGAAGGGCAAAAGCGGGGAGCTGTTTTTT.

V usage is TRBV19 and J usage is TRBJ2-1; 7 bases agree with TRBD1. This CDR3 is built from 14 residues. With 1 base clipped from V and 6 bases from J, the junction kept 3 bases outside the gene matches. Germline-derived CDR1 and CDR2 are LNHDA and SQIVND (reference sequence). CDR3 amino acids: CASSIVTGPNEQFF. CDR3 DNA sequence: TGTGCCAGTAGTATAGTGACAGGGCCCAATGAGCAGTTCTTC.